Detailed here is one T cell receptor (beta chain). As yet, its antigen is unknown. A second PCR of 7 to 11 cycles used a sample-barcoded 5' primer and a J-beta primer mix. Each cDNA molecule received a tag from a template-switch adaptor that had 12 random nucleotides. Each CDR3 protein gets one entry after TCRdb re-called the 5' RACE reads with MiXCR. The sample records about 640,000 distinct CDR3 sequences, 45% to 65% being singletons. The sample originates from a study of blood T cells in healthy people across ages. General study points: In older individuals, TCR beta diversity per million T cells was lower, falling roughly linearly with age.

The CDR3 loop spans 14 amino acids. From germline, CDR1 is KGHSH and CDR2 LQKENI. Trimming left V 0 bases short and J 6 bases short, with 10 bases between. Material: blood. The TCR was taken from a man aged 55 to 70 in good health. The chain couples TRBV18 to TRBJ2-3; unclear D gene. CDR3 amino acids: CASSPPNERDTQYF. The CDR3 nucleotides read TGTGCCAGCTCACCACCCAACGAACGTGATACGCAGTATTTT.